This record looks at one TCR beta chain sequence and its context. Its antigen is still unknown. The source of the sample is a study of shared clonotypes between healthy human individuals. Looking at the study overall: Three plates each covered CD4 naive and memory; CD8 naive two, CD8 memory one. General observations from the study: Since donors were few, the genetic and exposure-history diversity represented was limited.

Produced via immunoSEQ multiplex PCR; TCRdb's table is partial and in-frame only. The sample includes 2,500,000 or so clones, 90% to 95% of them seen just once. CDR1 MNHEY and CDR2 SVGAGI come from the germline V gene. The CDR3 has 15 amino acids. The V gene lost 2 bases and the J gene lost 5 bases, with 10 bases spanning the gap. The receptor was isolated from a man younger than 35 in good health. The specimen was naive CD4+ T cells sorted from blood. Indicated subset: CD45RA+ positively selected. This chain uses TRBV6-5 with TRBJ1-6, with a possible D match to TRBD1 (5 bases). The CDR3 DNA reads as TGTGCCAGCAGTTACGGAGGGGCCAATAATTCACCCCTCCACTTT. Its protein product is CASSYGGANNSPLHF.